A selection of T cell receptor beta chains follows, all from one sample in a study of blood T cell repertoires in COVID-19. Sequencing was performed with immunoSEQ multiplex PCR; in TCRdb, only in-frame clones are kept and a portion is missing. There are over 150,000 clones in the sample; about 80% occur only once, and roughly 29% lies in the top ten. Sequencing was done on a sample of peripheral blood. The origin of the receptors is a woman aged 55-69 years with acute or convalescent COVID-19. Both conserved end residues are part of each CDR3. D genes are given only for firm matches. Only some rows state a clone size, as once, few, many or a class for expanded clones.

TRBV7-3	TRBJ1-2	.	.	TGTGCCAGCAGCGCCGACAGGAACTATGGCTACACCTTC	CASSADRNYGYTF
TRBV5-4	TRBJ1-3	.	TRBD1	TGTGCCAGCAGCTCCCCGGGACAGGGAAGGAACACCATATATTTT	CASSSPGQGRNTIYF
TRBV18	TRBJ1-1	.	.	TGTGCCAGCTCACCGTCAAGGGGTCACACTGAAGCTTTCTTT	CASSPSRGHTEAFF
TRBV2	TRBJ1-5	once	.	TGTGCCAGCAGTGCCGGGGGGCGCAAACAGCCCCAGCATTTT	CASSAGGRKQPQHF
TRBV2	TRBJ1-1	.	TRBD1	TGTGCCAGCAGTGGGGGACAGGGGAACACTGAAGCTTTCTTT	CASSGGQGNTEAFF
TRBV6-5	TRBJ1-1	.	TRBD1	TGTGCCAGCAGTTCCCCGACAGGGGTTGGGTATACTGAAGCTTTCTTT	CASSSPTGVGYTEAFF
TRBV27	TRBJ2-1	.	.	TGTGCCAGCAGGGGGCGACAGTCCTACAATGAGCAGTTCTTC	CASRGRQSYNEQFF
TRBV6-2/TRBV6-3	TRBJ2-1	.	TRBD2	TGTGCCAGCAGTTATGGGACTAGCGGATACAATGAGCAGTTCTTC	CASSYGTSGYNEQFF
TRBV12-3/TRBV12-4	TRBJ1-2	.	TRBD1	TGTGCCAGCAGTTCCGGGACAGGGAATGGCTACACCTTC	CASSSGTGNGYTF
TRBV4-2	TRBJ2-1	few	TRBD2	TGTGCCAGCAGCCCCAAAACTAGCGGGGACTACAATGAGCAGTTCTTC	CASSPKTSGDYNEQFF
TRBV28	TRBJ1-2	.	.	TGTGCCAGCAGTCCCCGGCCAGGGTCCCATGGCTACACCTTC	CASSPRPGSHGYTF
TRBV27	TRBJ1-2	.	TRBD1	TGTGCCAGCAGTTTAACACAGGGGGGCGGCTCCTATGGCTACACCTTC	CASSLTQGGGSYGYTF
TRBV28	TRBJ1-1	.	.	TGTGAAGCGGCGGGGCTCAATGAAGCTTTCTTT	CEAAGLNEAFF
TRBV7-2	TRBJ1-6	.	.	TGTGCCAGCAGCTTAGTCCCCTTGACGGGATCACCCCTCCACTTT	CASSLVPLTGSPLHF
TRBV19	TRBJ1-4	.	.	TGTGCCAGTAGTATTGGCCTCCATAGGACAGTTAATGAAAAACTGTTTTTT	CASSIGLHRTVNEKLFF
TRBV27	TRBJ2-1	.	TRBD2	TGTGCCAGCAGTTTCCTCACTAGCGGGGTTGTGCATGAGCAGTTCTTC	CASSFLTSGVVHEQFF
TRBV9	TRBJ1-1	once	.	TGTGCCAGCAGCCGCGGGGTTATGAACACTGAAGCTTTCTTT	CASSRGVMNTEAFF
TRBV6-1	TRBJ1-6	.	TRBD1	TGTGCCAGCAGTGAGACAGGGAGATTTTCCTATAATTCACCCCTCCACTTT	CASSETGRFSYNSPLHF
TRBV5-1	TRBJ1-2	.	TRBD1	TGCGCCAGCAGCTCCGGACAGGGGAACTATGGCTACACCTTC	CASSSGQGNYGYTF
TRBV12-3/TRBV12-4	TRBJ1-2	.	.	TGTGCCAGCACATTCCTTCGGTATGGCTACACCTTC	CASTFLRYGYTF
TRBV6-5	TRBJ1-4	.	.	TGTGCCAGCAGCACAGTCCCAACTAATGAAAAACTGTTTTTT	CASSTVPTNEKLFF
TRBV19	TRBJ1-1	.	.	TGTGCCAGTAGTATGAGCCGGAACACTGAAGCTTTCTTT	CASSMSRNTEAFF
TRBV5-1	TRBJ1-6	.	TRBD1	TGCGCCAGCAGCCCCCAACCCGGACAGGGGGGTTCACCCCTCCACTTT	CASSPQPGQGGSPLHF
TRBV6-1	TRBJ1-5	.	TRBD1	TGTGCCAGCAGTGAACTTAGACAGGGGCTTAATCAGCCCCAGCATTTT	CASSELRQGLNQPQHF
TRBV5-1	TRBJ2-3	.	TRBD2	TGCGCCAGCAGCTTGGGATCGAGCGGGGGGGCCGGAGGCACAGATACGCAGTATTTT	CASSLGSSGGAGGTDTQYF
TRBV10-3	TRBJ2-3	.	.	TGTGCCATCAGTGGGGACTCGGGGATTCGAGCAGATACGCAGTATTTT	CAISGDSGIRADTQYF